The source of this T cell receptor beta chain is a study of blood T cell repertoires in COVID-19. Background on the study: PBMCs, B-cell-depleted T cells, or T cells were the source of the cDNA or gDNA that made up the material.

CDR1 and CDR2 (germline): SGHTA, FQGTGA. The CDR3 has 13 amino acids. Trimming removed 2 bases from V and 2 bases from J, with 6 bases in between. Under the authors' procedure: Reference gene primer amplification in the assay estimated nucleated cell counts. Measured with immunoSEQ multiplex PCR; TCRdb has only the in-frame clones, and not every one. The DNA was the basis for D and trimming; V, J and clone size are from that table. Of about 270,000 clones in the sample, around 89% were seen once. Study members were between about 18 and 95 years old and lived in 24 US regions. Self-reported history from a screening survey and questionnaire set each donor's cohort. This clone was detected once.

The chain is built from TRBV7-3 and TRBJ1-2; D not certain. The sample was PBMCs or T cells enriched from blood (not recorded which). The TCR sequence derives from a woman in her twenties or thirties with acute COVID-19. The CDR3 coding sequence is TGTGCCAGCAGCTTAGGAGGCAACTATGGCTACACCTTC. It yields the protein CASSLGGNYGYTF.